This T cell receptor (beta chain) was sequenced for a study of T cell responses to AZD1222 COVID-19 vaccine. Study observations and caveats: It should be noted that donors were predominantly white British and more often female, and clonal diversity was possibly underestimated. Spike-wide vaccine-associated CD4 TCRs dominated at 160-218 and 743-854. Spike-specific TCR breadth and depth grew following two AZD1222 doses.

Clones were sequenced by immunoSEQ multiplex PCR, and TCRdb holds only the in-frame ones, with some missing. The sample carries about 94,000 clones, about 90% recorded once. Note on this clone: Its antigen is unknown.

V lost 0 bases to trimming and J lost 8 bases, with 8 bases between them. Germline assignment: CDR1 LGHNA and CDR2 YNFKEQ. The CDR3 is 14 amino acids. The sequence was collected from an adult in good health. The chain couples TRBV4-2 to TRBJ1-6, with no clear D. The material sequenced was peripheral blood, taken on day 0 of AZD1222 vaccination. In DNA, the CDR3 is TGTGCCAGCAGCCAAGAGGCGGGAGATTCACCCCTCCACTTT. Translated, it gives CASSQEAGDSPLHF.